These T cell receptor beta chains were read from a single sample in a study of vaccination and CD4 T cells after COVID-19. For these receptors, no antigen is known. MiXCR, run by TCRdb on the PCR reads, gives a single entry per CDR3 protein. This sample has approximately 11,000 distinct CDR3 sequences, with about 70% found just once. Sample: CD4+ T cells from blood, cultured in vitro. Receptor source: a human donor who had recovered from COVID-19. The CDR3 runs from the conserved cysteine through the conserved F or W. Each record gives: clone size, J gene, CDR3 length, D gene, V gene, CDR3 protein, CDR3 DNA. The D gene is left open where the match is weak. The size of a clone is reported for some rows only, either as once, few or many, or as a class for expanded clones.

>few|TRBJ2-7|17|NA|TRBV15
CATSSYRQFPSSYEQYF
TGTGCCACCAGCTCCTACCGACAGTTCCCGAGCTCCTACGAGCAGTACTTC
>NA|TRBJ2-3|20|NA|TRBV6-5
CASSWPRTYYHSSSTDTQYF
TGTGCCAGCAGTTGGCCTAGGACGTACTACCACTCATCTAGCACAGATACGCAGTATTTT
>NA|TRBJ2-5|13|NA|TRBV18
CASSPGGGETQYF
TGTGCCAGCTCACCAGGAGGCGGAGAGACCCAGTACTTC
>NA|TRBJ2-3|13|TRBD1|TRBV19
CASRDRDTDTQYF
TGTGCCAGTAGAGACAGGGACACAGATACGCAGTATTTT
>few|TRBJ2-1|18|NA|TRBV20-1
CSARDLRQIGGLYNEQFF
TGCAGTGCTAGAGACCTTCGACAGATCGGGGGGCTGTACAATGAGCAGTTCTTC
>NA|TRBJ1-5|15|TRBD1|TRBV10-3
CAIGGDRGSGQPQHF
TGTGCCATCGGGGGTGACAGGGGGAGTGGACAGCCCCAGCATTTT
>NA|TRBJ1-5|16|TRBD1|TRBV2
CASSEARDRGNQPQHF
TGTGCCAGCAGTGAAGCCCGCGACAGGGGAAATCAGCCCCAGCATTTT
>few|TRBJ1-2|17|NA|TRBV7-8
CASSFRASPRANYGYTF
TGTGCCAGCAGCTTCCGGGCCAGTCCCCGAGCTAACTATGGCTACACCTTC
>once|TRBJ1-1|16|TRBD1|TRBV23-1
CASSRKSGGGNTEAFF
TGCGCCAGCAGTCGAAAGTCAGGGGGGGGGAACACTGAAGCTTTCTTT
>NA|TRBJ2-5|13|NA|TRBV7-8
CASSNQGQETQYF
TGTGCCAGCAGCAACCAGGGGCAAGAGACCCAGTACTTC